A selection of T cell receptor beta chains follows, all from one sample in a study of cytomegalovirus exposure and HLA in healthy donors. The protocol was immunoSEQ multiplex PCR, while the TCRdb copy is restricted to in-frame clones and leaves out a portion. The sample has 150,000 to 200,000 clones; 81% are singletons. The specimen was PBMCs. The receptors were gathered from a man aged 50 or older in good health and CMV-seronegative. CDR3s include the opening cysteine and the closing phenylalanine or tryptophan.

v_gene: TRBV7-9
j_gene: TRBJ2-1
CDR3aa: CASSPQRRSSYNEQFF

v_gene: TRBV4-1
j_gene: TRBJ2-7
CDR3aa: CASSQVGQPTYEQYF

v_gene: TRBV5-1
j_gene: NA
CDR3aa: CASSPGTGVYEQYF

v_gene: TRBV2
j_gene: TRBJ1-1
CDR3aa: CASRDRGVTEAFF

v_gene: TRBV30
j_gene: TRBJ1-3
CDR3aa: CAWRKGGSALVGSGNTIYF

v_gene: TRBV19
j_gene: TRBJ1-1
CDR3aa: CASSMGSRNAFF

v_gene: TRBV7-9
j_gene: TRBJ2-7
CDR3aa: CASSTVPFSYEQYF

v_gene: TRBV5-6
j_gene: TRBJ2-2
CDR3aa: CASSVQLAEGELFF

v_gene: TRBV10-3
j_gene: TRBJ2-7
CDR3aa: CAIREWGATYEQYF

v_gene: TRBV7-8
j_gene: TRBJ2-1
CDR3aa: CASSLPGQYSEQFF

v_gene: TRBV25-1
j_gene: TRBJ2-3
CDR3aa: CASSEDAGSTDTQYF

v_gene: TRBV18
j_gene: TRBJ1-3
CDR3aa: CASSPPHQGNTIYF

v_gene: TRBV4-1
j_gene: TRBJ2-1
CDR3aa: CASSQEAGVSYNEQFF

v_gene: TRBV25-1
j_gene: TRBJ1-1
CDR3aa: CASYSGGNTEAFF

v_gene: TRBV2
j_gene: TRBJ2-3
CDR3aa: CASLDGGSTDTQYF

v_gene: TRBV19
j_gene: TRBJ2-1
CDR3aa: CASSQLPRGEQFF

v_gene: TRBV4-1
j_gene: TRBJ1-2
CDR3aa: CASSPRQGPNYGYTF

v_gene: TRBV6-5
j_gene: TRBJ1-2
CDR3aa: CASTRQGGTYGYTF

v_gene: TRBV15
j_gene: TRBJ2-1
CDR3aa: CATRRVAGEQFF

v_gene: TRBV5-4
j_gene: TRBJ2-2
CDR3aa: CASSRGLAGGSTGELFF

v_gene: TRBV7-9
j_gene: TRBJ1-1
CDR3aa: CASSSRGGKHTEAFF

v_gene: TRBV27
j_gene: TRBJ1-2
CDR3aa: CASSPGDGYTF

v_gene: TRBV29-1
j_gene: TRBJ2-7
CDR3aa: CSVSQADQGQYF

v_gene: TRBV30
j_gene: TRBJ2-1
CDR3aa: CATTGGASYNEQFF

v_gene: TRBV11-2
j_gene: TRBJ1-5
CDR3aa: CASSLGQGGRPQHF

v_gene: TRBV6-6
j_gene: TRBJ1-1
CDR3aa: CALHSGVLNTEAFF

v_gene: TRBV10-2
j_gene: TRBJ2-1
CDR3aa: CASSFGGSYNEQFF

v_gene: TRBV4-3
j_gene: TRBJ1-2
CDR3aa: CASSQPGLNYGYTF

v_gene: TRBV15
j_gene: TRBJ2-1
CDR3aa: CATSRTIRDEQFF

v_gene: TRBV9
j_gene: TRBJ1-6
CDR3aa: CASSVRGGFQSPLHF

v_gene: TRBV7-2
j_gene: TRBJ2-3
CDR3aa: CASSLVAGGPGDTQYF

v_gene: TRBV6-5
j_gene: TRBJ1-1
CDR3aa: CASSSTGDMNTEAFF

v_gene: TRBV27
j_gene: TRBJ1-6
CDR3aa: CASSLGQRNSPLHF

v_gene: TRBV27
j_gene: TRBJ1-2
CDR3aa: CASSSQDRSGYTF

v_gene: TRBV4-1
j_gene: TRBJ2-1
CDR3aa: CASSQSIAGGFSEQFF

v_gene: TRBV18
j_gene: TRBJ1-2
CDR3aa: CASSPITGVGYGYTF

v_gene: TRBV10-3
j_gene: TRBJ2-7
CDR3aa: CAISESRTGLYEQYF

v_gene: TRBV6-5
j_gene: TRBJ2-3
CDR3aa: CASSSGGVADTQYF

v_gene: TRBV7-3
j_gene: TRBJ2-3
CDR3aa: CASSLNPPGLAGRDTQYF

v_gene: TRBV5-6
j_gene: TRBJ1-3
CDR3aa: CASSRLAGGSGNTIYF

v_gene: TRBV9
j_gene: TRBJ1-2
CDR3aa: CASSIQREGGYTF

v_gene: TRBV11-2
j_gene: TRBJ2-5
CDR3aa: CASSPTGWGETQYF

v_gene: TRBV6-5
j_gene: TRBJ2-5
CDR3aa: CASSPLDRRETQYF

v_gene: TRBV27
j_gene: TRBJ2-6
CDR3aa: CASSLMGGLGANVLTF

v_gene: TRBV20-1
j_gene: TRBJ1-5
CDR3aa: CSAGPQHF

v_gene: TRBV7-9
j_gene: TRBJ1-2
CDR3aa: CASSAGGAYTF

v_gene: TRBV5-1
j_gene: TRBJ1-4
CDR3aa: CASSPQGQGHEKLFF

v_gene: TRBV19
j_gene: TRBJ2-5
CDR3aa: CASHRGGETQYF